Reported below is one TCR beta chain. The data were obtained in a study of glioma-infiltrating T cells after dendritic cell vaccination. Study information: Patients received three intradermal dendritic cell vaccine injections at biweekly intervals.

The immunoSEQ assay amplified TCRB CDR3 from up to 2 ug DNA. Primers: 60 V beta forward and 13 J beta reverse. The assay was immunoSEQ multiplex PCR, and TCRdb's table has in-frame clones only and misses some. The table shows under 100,000 clones, with about 79% occurring only once. The V gene's germline CDR1 is SGHRS and CDR2 YFSETQ. Trimming cost V 4 bases and J 7 bases; bases outside gene matches: 12. The CDR3 is 16 residues long. Before vaccination, two weeks after the third vaccination, and at progression, PBMC were collected. Source: blood, taken before dendritic cell vaccination. The TCR comes from a human donor with glioblastoma. V is TRBV5-1 and J is TRBJ1-5; 9 nucleotides agree with TRBD1. This CDR3 reads CASSRDPTGGSQPQHF. The DNA of the CDR3 is TGCGCCAGCAGCCGGGACCCTACAGGGGGCAGCCAGCCCCAGCATTTT.